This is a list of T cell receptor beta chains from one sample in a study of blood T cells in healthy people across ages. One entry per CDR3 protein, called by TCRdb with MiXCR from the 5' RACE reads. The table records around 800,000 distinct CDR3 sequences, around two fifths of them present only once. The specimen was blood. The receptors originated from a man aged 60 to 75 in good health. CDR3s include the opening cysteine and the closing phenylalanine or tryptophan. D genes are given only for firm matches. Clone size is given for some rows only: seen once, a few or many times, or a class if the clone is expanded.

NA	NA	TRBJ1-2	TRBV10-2	TGCGCCAGCAGTGAGTCAAGGGCGGGCAGCACTTATGGCTACACCTTC	CASSESRAGSTYGYTF
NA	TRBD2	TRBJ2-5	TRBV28	TGTGCCAGCAGTCCGCTTACTAGCGGGGAGAACTTTAACCAAGAGACCCAGTACTTC	CASSPLTSGENFNQETQYF
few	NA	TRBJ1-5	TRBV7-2	TGTGCCAGCAGCTCCGGCACGGGGAAACAGCCCCAGCATTTT	CASSSGTGKQPQHF
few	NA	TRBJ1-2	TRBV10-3	TGTGCCATCAGTGGATGGAGAGACCAATACACCTTC	CAISGWRDQYTF
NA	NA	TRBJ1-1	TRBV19	TGTGCCAGTAGTAACTCGAACACTGAAGCTTTCTTT	CASSNSNTEAFF
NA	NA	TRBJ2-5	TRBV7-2	TGTGCCAGCAGCCAACAGGTTCAAGAGACCCAGTACTTC	CASSQQVQETQYF
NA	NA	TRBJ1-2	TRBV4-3	TGCGCCAGCAGCCAAGATCTATCGGGGTACTATGGCTACACCTTC	CASSQDLSGYYGYTF
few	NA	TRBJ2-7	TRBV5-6	TGTGCCAGCAGCTGGAGCCCGGCGGACTGGGGGCAGTACTTC	CASSWSPADWGQYF
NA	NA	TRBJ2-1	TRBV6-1	TGTGCCAGCAAAGGCGGGGCCTCCTACAATGAGCAGTTCTTC	CASKGGASYNEQFF
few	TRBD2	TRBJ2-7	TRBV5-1	TGCGCCAGCAGCTTGTGGACTAGCGGGACCCTAGCCTACGAGCAGTACTTC	CASSLWTSGTLAYEQYF
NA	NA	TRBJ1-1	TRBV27	TGTGCCAGCAGTTACGGGGGGCTGGCCACTGAAGCTTTCTTT	CASSYGGLATEAFF
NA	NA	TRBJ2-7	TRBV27	TGTGCCAGCAGTCCGGACAGTCGAGCCTACGAGCAGTACTTC	CASSPDSRAYEQYF
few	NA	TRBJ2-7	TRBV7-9	TGTGCCAGCAGCTTAATTCCTGGAAAAACCTCCTACGAGCAGTACTTC	CASSLIPGKTSYEQYF
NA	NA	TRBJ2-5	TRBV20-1	TGCAGCCCCTCCCGGGGCTTGCAGACCCAGTACTTC	CSPSRGLQTQYF
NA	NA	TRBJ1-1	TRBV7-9	TGTGCCAGCAGCTTAGGGGAAGGGGTAGCCACTGAAGCTTTCTTT	CASSLGEGVATEAFF
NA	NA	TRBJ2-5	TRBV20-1	TGCAGTGCGAGGCAGGGATTAGGAGAGACCCAGTACTTC	CSARQGLGETQYF
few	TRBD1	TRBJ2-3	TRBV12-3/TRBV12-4	TGTGCCAGCAGTTTGCGTGACAGGGGTACAGATACGCAGTATTTT	CASSLRDRGTDTQYF
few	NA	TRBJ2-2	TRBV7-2	TGTGCCAGCAGGGCTAGCGTCGGGGAGCTGTTTTTT	CASRASVGELFF
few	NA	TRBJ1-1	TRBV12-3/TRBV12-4	TGTGCCAGCAGTTTATGGGACCAAAATGAAGCTTTCTTT	CASSLWDQNEAFF
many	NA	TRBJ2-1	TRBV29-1	TGCAGCGTTGAAGATCGATACAATGAGCAGTTCTTC	CSVEDRYNEQFF
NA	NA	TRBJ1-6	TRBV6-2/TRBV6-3	TGTGCCAGCAGTTACTTGGGCAGGGTGGAGAATTCACCCCTCCACTTT	CASSYLGRVENSPLHF
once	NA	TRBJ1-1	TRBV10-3	TGTGCCATCAGCAGGGGCATGAACACTGAAGCTTTCTTT	CAISRGMNTEAFF
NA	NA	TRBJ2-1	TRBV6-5	TGTGCCAGCAGCCTGAATCCTACCGGCAATGAGCAGTTCTTC	CASSLNPTGNEQFF
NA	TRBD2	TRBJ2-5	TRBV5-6	TGTGCCAGCAGCTCCAGCGGGGGGGCCGAGTACTTC	CASSSSGGAEYF
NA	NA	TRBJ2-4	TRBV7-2	TGTGCCAGCAGCTTCGGGGGATCGGGCATTCAGTACTTC	CASSFGGSGIQYF
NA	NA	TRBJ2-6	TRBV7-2	TGTGCCAGCAGCTTAGGTCTCAGGGGCTCTGGGGCCAACGTCCTGACTTTC	CASSLGLRGSGANVLTF
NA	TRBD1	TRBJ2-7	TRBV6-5	TGTGCCAGCAGTTACGGCGGGACAGGGGTCTACGAGCAGTACTTC	CASSYGGTGVYEQYF
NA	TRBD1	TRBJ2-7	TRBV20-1	TGCAGTGCTAGACAACAGGGGTACGAGCAGTACTTC	CSARQQGYEQYF
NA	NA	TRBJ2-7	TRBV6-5	TGTGCCAGCAGTTACTCGAGCAAGAGCTCCTACGAGCAGTACTTC	CASSYSSKSSYEQYF
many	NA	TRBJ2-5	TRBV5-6	TGTGCCAGCAGCCATGGGTCGTACCAAGAGACCCAGTACTTC	CASSHGSYQETQYF
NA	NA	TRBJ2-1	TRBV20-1	TGCAGTGTTCCGCCAAGCTCCTACAATGAGCAGTTCTTC	CSVPPSSYNEQFF
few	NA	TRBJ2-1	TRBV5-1	TGCGCCAGCAGTGCCAGCGGCCATGGGGATGAGCAGTTCTTC	CASSASGHGDEQFF
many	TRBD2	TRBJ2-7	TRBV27	TGTGCCAGCAGAGCGGGGGCCAGCGAGCAGTACTTC	CASRAGASEQYF
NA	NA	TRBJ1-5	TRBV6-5	TGTGCCAGCAGTTTACCCCCCGGACAAAAGAGCAATCAGCCCCAGCATTTT	CASSLPPGQKSNQPQHF
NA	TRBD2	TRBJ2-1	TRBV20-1	TGCAGTGCTAGTATGCCTAGCGGGGTAAATGAGCAGTTCTTC	CSASMPSGVNEQFF
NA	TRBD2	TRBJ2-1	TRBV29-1	TGCAGCGCCGTACTAGCGGGGGTCTACAATGAGCAGTTCTTC	CSAVLAGVYNEQFF
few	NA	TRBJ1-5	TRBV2	TGTGCCAGCAGTCGACTGAATAGCAATCAGCCCCAGCATTTT	CASSRLNSNQPQHF
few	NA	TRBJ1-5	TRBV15	TGTGCCACCAGTCCTTCGGGGCTCAATCAGCCCCAGCATTTT	CATSPSGLNQPQHF
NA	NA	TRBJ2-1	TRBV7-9	TGTGCCAGCAGCTTAGGATTTGGCTTCGGTGAGCAGTTCTTC	CASSLGFGFGEQFF
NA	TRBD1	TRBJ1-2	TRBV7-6	TGTGCCAGCAGCATGGATGACAGGGGCTATGGCTACACCTTC	CASSMDDRGYGYTF
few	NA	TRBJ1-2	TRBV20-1	TGCAGTGCTAGTAGGGGAGGTAAAGCTAACTATGGCTACACCTTC	CSASRGGKANYGYTF
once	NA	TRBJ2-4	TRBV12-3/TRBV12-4	TGTGCCAGCAGTTTAGCGTTGGGGAACATTCAGTACTTC	CASSLALGNIQYF
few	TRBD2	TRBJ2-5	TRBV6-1	TGTGCCAGCAGGATTGGACTAGCGGGGGGTCAAGAGACCCAGTACTTC	CASRIGLAGGQETQYF
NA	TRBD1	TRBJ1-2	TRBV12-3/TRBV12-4	TGTGCCAGCAGTTTAAATGTCGGGGGGACAGTGGATCCCTCTGATGGCTACACCTTC	CASSLNVGGTVDPSDGYTF
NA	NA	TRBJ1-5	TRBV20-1	TGCAGTGCTAGGGGGGACAGCAATCAGCCCCAGCATTTT	CSARGDSNQPQHF
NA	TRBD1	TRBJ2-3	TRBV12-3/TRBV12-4	TGTGCCAGCAGTGGGACAGCAGATACGCAGTATTTT	CASSGTADTQYF
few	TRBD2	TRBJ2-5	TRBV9	TGTGCCAGCAGCAGACAAACCGGGACTATGCACCAAGAGACCCAGTACTTC	CASSRQTGTMHQETQYF
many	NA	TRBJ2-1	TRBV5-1	TGCGCCAGCAGGAAGGGGGGCCAATCTGATGAGCAGTTCTTC	CASRKGGQSDEQFF
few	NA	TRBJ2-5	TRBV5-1	TGCGCCAGCAGAACCCAGTACTTC	CASRTQYF
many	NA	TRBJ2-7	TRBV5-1	TGCGCCAGCAGAAGGGACTCGAGCTCCTACGAGCAGTACTTC	CASRRDSSSYEQYF
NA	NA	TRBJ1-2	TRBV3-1	TGTGCCAGCAGCTTCCGACCAACTAACTATGGCTACACCTTC	CASSFRPTNYGYTF
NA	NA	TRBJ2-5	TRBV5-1	TGCGCCAGCAGCGCACGACAAGAGACCCAGTACTTC	CASSARQETQYF
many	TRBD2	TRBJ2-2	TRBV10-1	TGCGCCAGCAGTGAGTGGCGGGGGACCGGGGAGCTGTTTTTT	CASSEWRGTGELFF
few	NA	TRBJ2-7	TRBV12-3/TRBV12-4	TGTGCCAGCAGTCTCCGACCGACCTACGAGCAGTACTTC	CASSLRPTYEQYF
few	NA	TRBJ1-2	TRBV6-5	TGTGCCAGCAGTAAAGACAGGAGGGGTTGCACCTTC	CASSKDRRGCTF
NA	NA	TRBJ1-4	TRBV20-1	TGCAGTGCTAGTCCTCAGCCGGGGTTATTCGGAAAACTGTTTTTT	CSASPQPGLFGKLFF
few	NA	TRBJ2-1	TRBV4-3	TGCGCCAGCAGCCAAATCACCGGGGCAGCTAGTGAGCAGTTCTTC	CASSQITGAASEQFF
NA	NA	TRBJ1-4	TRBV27	TGTGCCAGCAGTTTAAAGGGGATGGCTAATGAAAAACTGTTTTTT	CASSLKGMANEKLFF
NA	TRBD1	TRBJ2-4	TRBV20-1	TGCAGTGCTCCGAATACAGGGGAGAAGCAGTACTTC	CSAPNTGEKQYF